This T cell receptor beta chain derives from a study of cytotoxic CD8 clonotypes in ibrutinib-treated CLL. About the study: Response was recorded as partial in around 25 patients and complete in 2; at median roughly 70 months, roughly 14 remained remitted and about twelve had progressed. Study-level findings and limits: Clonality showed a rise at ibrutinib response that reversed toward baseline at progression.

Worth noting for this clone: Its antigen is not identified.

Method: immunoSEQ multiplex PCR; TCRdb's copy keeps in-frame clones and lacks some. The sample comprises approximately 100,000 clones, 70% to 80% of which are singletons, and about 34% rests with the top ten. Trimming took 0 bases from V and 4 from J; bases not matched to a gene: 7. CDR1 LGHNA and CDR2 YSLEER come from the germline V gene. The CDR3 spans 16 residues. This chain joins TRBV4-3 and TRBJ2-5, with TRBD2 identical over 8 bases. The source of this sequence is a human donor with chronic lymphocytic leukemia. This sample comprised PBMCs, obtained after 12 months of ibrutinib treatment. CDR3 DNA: TGCGCCAGCAGCCAAGATCTCATCGCGGGGGGAGAGACCCAGTACTTC. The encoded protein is CASSQDLIAGGETQYF.